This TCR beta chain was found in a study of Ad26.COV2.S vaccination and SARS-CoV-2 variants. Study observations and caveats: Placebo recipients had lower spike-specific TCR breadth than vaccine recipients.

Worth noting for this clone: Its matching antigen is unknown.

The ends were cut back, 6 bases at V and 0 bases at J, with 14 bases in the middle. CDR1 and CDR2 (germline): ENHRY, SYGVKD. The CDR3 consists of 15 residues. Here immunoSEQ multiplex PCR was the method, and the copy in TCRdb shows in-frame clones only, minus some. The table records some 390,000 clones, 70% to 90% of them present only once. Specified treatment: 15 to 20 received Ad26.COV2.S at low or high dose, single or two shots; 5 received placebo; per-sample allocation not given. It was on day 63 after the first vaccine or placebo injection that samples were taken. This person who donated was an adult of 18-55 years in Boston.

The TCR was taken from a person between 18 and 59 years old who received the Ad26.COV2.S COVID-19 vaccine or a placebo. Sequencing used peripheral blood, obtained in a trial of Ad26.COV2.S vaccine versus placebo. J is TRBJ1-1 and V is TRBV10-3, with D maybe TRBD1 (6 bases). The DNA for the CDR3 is TGTGCCATCAGCAGGGACATACAAATGAACACTGAAGCTTTCTTT. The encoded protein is CAISRDIQMNTEAFF.